The rows below give T cell receptor beta chains drawn from one sample of a study of T cell responses to AZD1222 COVID-19 vaccine. Repertoires were generated with immunoSEQ multiplex PCR, while TCRdb's copy carries only in-frame clones and drops some. The profile shows 35,000 to 45,000 clones, approximately 80% of them singletons. Sequences were derived from peripheral blood, sampled 28 days after the second AZD1222 dose. These receptors originate from an adult who received the AZD1222 COVID-19 vaccine. Both conserved end residues are part of each CDR3. Fields, in order: V gene, J gene, CDR3 protein.

TRBV7-8	TRBJ1-3	CASSLTPRGSSGNTIYF
TRBV7-2	TRBJ2-7	CASSLSGTSSYEQYF
TRBV6-5	TRBJ1-1	CASRRQGNTEAFF
TRBV9	TRBJ1-2	CASSPFDRAGNYGYTF
TRBV2	TRBJ2-5	CASKGTSGPQETQYF
TRBV7-2	TRBJ2-7	CASSSPGQGYEQYF
TRBV6-1	TRBJ1-5	CASSEWGGRQPQHF
TRBV28	TRBJ1-3	CASRRGGSGNTIYF
TRBV5-1	TRBJ2-2	CASNTGTPTGELFF
TRBV2	TRBJ1-2	CASSEAGTGYGYTF
TRBV7-3	TRBJ2-3	CASSLSLGYADTQYF
TRBV10-2	TRBJ2-7	CASGRQGFDYEQYF
TRBV4-2	TRBJ2-1	CASSQDPSNNEQFF
TRBV5-4	TRBJ1-4	CASSLAARVDEKLFF
TRBV7-2	TRBJ1-5	CASSLDSGGSSQPQHF
TRBV27	TRBJ2-5	CASSLWGAQGQETQYF
TRBV2	TRBJ1-2	CASSDGRRGYTF
TRBV9	TRBJ1-1	CASKPETARGEAFF
TRBV7-3	TRBJ2-2	CASSLTDRGVAGELFF
TRBV7-3	TRBJ1-1	CASSLRTRGTEAFF
TRBV19	TRBJ2-3	CASSNSGGRTDTQYF
TRBV9	TRBJ1-5	CASSVDISSQPQHF
TRBV4-1	TRBJ2-4	CASSQSWQGQASNIQYF
TRBV19	TRBJ1-5	CASTKRTGGRNSNQPQHF
TRBV11-3	TRBJ2-3	CASSSGLALEDTQYF
TRBV5-5	TRBJ1-5	CASSLAAGADQPQHF
TRBV29-1	TRBJ1-2	CSVGGTNYGYTF